This T cell receptor beta chain was recovered during a study of cytomegalovirus exposure and HLA in healthy donors. Trimming stripped 5 bases from V and 2 bases from J, with 13 bases between. This CDR3 has 14 residues. The germline V gene encodes CDR1 SNHLY and CDR2 FYNNEI. The PCR used 60 Vbeta and 13 Jbeta primers. The repertoire was sequenced with immunoSEQ multiplex PCR; TCRdb's copy has only in-frame clones and lacks some. This sample's table has roughly 79,000 clones. Sequenced material: PBMCs. This TCR was sampled from a man aged 30 to 45 in good health and CMV-seronegative. The V gene is TRBV2, the J gene TRBJ2-7; perhaps TRBD2 as D (5 bases). The CDR3, as DNA: TGTGCCAGCAGTAATAGCGCCGGGACCTACGAGCAGTACTTC. Its translation is CASSNSAGTYEQYF.